A selection of T cell receptor beta chains follows, all from one sample in a study of T cell responses to AZD1222 COVID-19 vaccine. Data came from immunoSEQ multiplex PCR; TCRdb stores just in-frame clones and leaves some out. The profile covers more than 95,000 clones, with approximately 90% appearing a single time and 18% taken by the ten largest. The sample here was peripheral blood, taken on day 0 of AZD1222 vaccination. Receptors originate from an adult in good health. Each CDR3 is given with its conserved first and last residue. D genes are given only for firm matches. Clone size is given for some rows only: seen once, a few or many times, or a class if the clone is expanded.

V gene	J gene	clone size	D gene	CDR3 protein	CDR3 DNA
TRBV7-9	TRBJ1-1	.	.	CASSLISQGEAFF	TGTGCCAGCAGCTTGATATCGCAGGGGGAAGCTTTCTTT
TRBV12-3/TRBV12-4	TRBJ1-2	.	.	CASSGPTGGYTF	TGTGCCAGCAGTGGACCGACCGGTGGCTACACCTTC
TRBV5-4	TRBJ2-3	.	.	CASRGAGGTDTQYF	TGTGCCAGCCGAGGGGCAGGTGGAACAGATACGCAGTATTTT
TRBV10-1	TRBJ1-3	.	.	CASSSYRESGNTIYF	TGCGCCAGCAGTTCCTACAGGGAATCTGGAAACACCATATATTTT
TRBV30	TRBJ1-2	few	.	CAWSVVRAYGYTF	TGTGCCTGGAGTGTCGTCCGGGCCTATGGCTACACCTTC
TRBV7-3	TRBJ1-2	.	.	CASSLTAGTPYGYTF	TGTGCCAGCAGCTTAACGGCAGGAACCCCCTATGGCTACACCTTC
TRBV7-9	TRBJ1-5	.	.	CASTEEGQPQHF	TGTGCCAGCACAGAAGAGGGACAGCCCCAGCATTTT
TRBV6-2/TRBV6-3	TRBJ2-7	once	.	CASSTDASDEQYF	TGTGCCAGCAGCACCGACGCCTCTGACGAGCAGTACTTC
TRBV7-2	TRBJ2-5	.	.	CASSLGPQGTQYF	TGTGCCAGCAGCTTAGGACCTCAGGGGACCCAGTACTTC
TRBV18	TRBJ1-4	.	TRBD1	CASSRNRGGEKLFF	TGTGCCAGCTCACGAAACAGGGGCGGTGAAAAACTGTTTTTT
TRBV27	TRBJ1-2	.	TRBD1	CASSLSPGGGYGYTF	TGTGCCAGCAGTTTATCCCCAGGGGGCGGCTATGGCTACACCTTC
TRBV6-5	TRBJ1-1	.	.	CASSSSGTWNTEAFF	TGTGCCAGCAGTTCCTCAGGGACCTGGAACACTGAAGCTTTCTTT
TRBV30	TRBJ2-1	.	TRBD2	CAWHSGGGNEQFF	TGTGCCTGGCATAGCGGGGGGGGCAATGAGCAGTTCTTC
TRBV9	TRBJ2-2	.	.	CASSPQTSVSTGELFF	TGTGCCAGCAGCCCTCAGACTAGTGTAAGCACCGGGGAGCTGTTTTTT
TRBV29-1	TRBJ2-2	.	.	CSVQARQNTGELFF	TGCAGCGTTCAAGCCAGACAGAACACCGGGGAGCTGTTTTTT
TRBV5-4	TRBJ2-3	.	.	CASSLDSSQADTQYF	TGTGCCAGCAGCTTGGACTCCTCCCAGGCAGATACGCAGTATTTT
TRBV11-2	TRBJ2-7	.	.	CASSLVGSGADEQYF	TGTGCCAGCAGCTTAGTTGGTTCCGGGGCCGACGAGCAGTACTTC
TRBV4-1	TRBJ2-7	.	.	CASSQLAMGYEQYF	TGCGCCAGCAGCCAACTGGCGATGGGTTACGAGCAGTACTTC
TRBV19	TRBJ1-2	.	.	CASSTWGTELGGYTF	TGTGCCAGTAGTACCTGGGGGACGGAACTGGGCGGCTACACCTTC
TRBV5-5	TRBJ2-5	few	TRBD1	CASSLDRGFETQYF	TGTGCCAGCAGCTTGGACAGGGGGTTTGAGACCCAGTACTTC
TRBV2	TRBJ2-3	.	TRBD2	CASSEFLAESTDTQYF	TGTGCCAGCAGTGAATTCCTAGCGGAGAGCACAGATACGCAGTATTTT
TRBV2	TRBJ2-7	.	.	CASNRDNSYEQYF	TGTGCCAGCAACCGGGACAACTCCTACGAGCAGTACTTC
TRBV6-5	TRBJ2-3	once	.	CASAPDTQYF	TGTGCCAGCGCGCCAGATACGCAGTATTTT
TRBV6-1	TRBJ1-5	.	.	CASSEASWQPQHF	TGTGCCAGCAGTGAAGCCAGTTGGCAGCCCCAGCATTTT
TRBV7-9	TRBJ1-2	.	.	CASSLAEKGYGYTF	TGTGCCAGCAGCTTAGCGGAAAAGGGCTATGGCTACACCTTC
TRBV7-9	TRBJ1-1	.	.	CASSWGTEAFF	TGTGCCAGCAGCTGGGGCACTGAAGCTTTCTTT
TRBV18	TRBJ1-3	.	.	CASSPQGSGNTIYF	TGTGCCAGCTCACCGCAAGGGTCTGGAAACACCATATATTTT
TRBV10-2	TRBJ1-1	.	.	CASSETTGSDTEAFF	TGCGCCAGCAGTGAAACCACAGGGTCGGACACTGAAGCTTTCTTT
TRBV19	TRBJ2-2	.	.	CASSPAGWGNANTGELFF	TGTGCCAGTAGTCCCGCCGGGTGGGGGAATGCGAACACCGGGGAGCTGTTTTTT
TRBV7-6	TRBJ2-5	.	.	CASSNRDNQETQYF	TGTGCCAGCAGCAACCGGGACAACCAAGAGACCCAGTACTTC
TRBV3-1/TRBV3-2	TRBJ1-5	.	.	CASSQEAGANQPQHF	TGTGCCAGCAGCCAAGAGGCAGGGGCAAATCAGCCCCAGCATTTT
TRBV3-1/TRBV3-2	TRBJ2-3	few	TRBD2	CASSQDLVGGRSTDTQYF	TGTGCCAGCAGCCAAGACCTAGTGGGGGGGAGGAGCACAGATACGCAGTATTTT
TRBV6-5	TRBJ2-7	.	.	CASSHTGYEQYF	TGTGCCAGCAGCCATACGGGCTACGAGCAGTACTTC
TRBV5-1	TRBJ2-5	few	TRBD1	CASSGRDRAWETQYF	TGCGCCAGCAGCGGAAGGGACAGGGCTTGGGAGACCCAGTACTTC
TRBV19	TRBJ2-2	.	TRBD1	CASKGAQGAVGELFF	TGTGCCAGTAAGGGGGCCCAGGGGGCGGTCGGGGAGCTGTTTTTT
TRBV27	TRBJ2-7	medium-sized	.	CARPPFGQGNGGNYEQYF	TGTGCCAGACCTCCTTTCGGCCAGGGGAACGGAGGAAACTACGAGCAGTACTTC
TRBV7-9	TRBJ1-4	many	TRBD1	CASRPSPDRAPTNEKLFF	TGTGCCAGCCGCCCTTCTCCAGACAGGGCCCCAACTAATGAAAAACTGTTTTTT
TRBV6-5	TRBJ1-2	.	.	CASSPALDYGYTF	TGTGCCAGCTCCCCCGCCCTAGACTATGGCTACACCTTC